Here is one T cell receptor (beta chain) with its context. What it binds is not known. The sample is drawn from a study of shared clonotypes between healthy human individuals. For the study at large: Two female and a few male donors aged 18 to 49 were enrolled. Overall study findings and caveats: The four-donor shared clonotypes exceeded non-shared clonotypes in generation probability, with non-shared ones scoring lower. Genetic and exposure-history diversity was limited by the small donor number.

Several immunoSEQ 96-well plates shared each subset's DNA, each plate a replicate. TCRdb's table, derived via immunoSEQ multiplex PCR, lists solely in-frame clones and lacks some. The top ten clones hold around 9.3% of a sample with fewer than 200,000 clones, about 68% of them seen once. The CDR3 totals 16 residues. CDR1 is SGHRS and CDR2 is YFSETQ in the germline V gene. V shed 4 bases, J shed 0 bases, and the junction held 8 bases outside the gene matches. Sequenced input: memory CD4+ T cells sorted from blood. The subset was: CD45RA-negative fraction. The sequence was collected from a man aged 30 to 45 in good health. V and J are TRBV5-1 and TRBJ2-7, with 9 bases that match TRBD2. DNA for the CDR3: TGCGCCAGCAGCACCGGGGGGACTAGCAGCTCCTACGAGCAGTACTTC. It specifies CASSTGGTSSSYEQYF.